This T cell receptor beta chain was recovered during a study of low-dose radiotherapy and immunotherapy resistance in tumors. As for the study in general: One day prior to radiation and immunotherapy, intravenous cyclophosphamide at 200 mg/m2 was given, repeated every two weeks.

Covering alpha and beta chains, TRAV- and TRBV-specific primers were used for the first-strand cDNA. Using a constant-region primer together with a V-primer adapter, TCRs were subjected to roughly 20 PCR cycles of amplification. TCRdb reanalysed the reads using MiXCR and keeps one entry per CDR3 protein. This table has around 10,000 distinct CDR3 sequences, roughly 60% appearing once. The CDR3 is made up of 18 amino acids. Trimming removed 2 bases from V and 2 bases from J; junction bases left unmatched: 9. Germline V CDR1 and CDR2: LGHDT, YNNKEL (reference sequence). The receptor was isolated from a human donor with advanced metastatic prostate, ovarian, gallbladder or colorectal cancer (not recorded which). This table probably holds off-target reads from a library built for another chain. V usage is TRBV3-1 and J usage is TRBJ2-6; 7 bases agree with TRBD1. The CDR3, as DNA: TGTGCCAGCAGCCAACTGACAGGGAGAATCGCTGGGGCCAACGTCCTGACTTTC. Amino acid sequence: CASSQLTGRIAGANVLTF.